Shown below are 32 T cell receptor beta chains from a single sample sequenced in a study of blood T cell repertoires in COVID-19. Assay: immunoSEQ multiplex PCR; the TCRdb copy retains only in-frame clones and omits some. Of about 190,000 clones detected, around 85% appear once; the ten largest clones hold about 13%. Source material: peripheral blood. Receptors were obtained from a man between 45 and 60 years old who had recovered from COVID-19.

The rearrangement uses TRBV5-1 and TRBJ1-1, with a weak D call TRBD1 (5 bases). The germline V gene has CDR1 SGHRS and CDR2 YFSETQ. The CDR3 loop spans 14 amino acids. V lost 2 bases to trimming and J lost 7 bases, with 15 bases between them. The CDR3 protein is CASSFNPSGGEAFF. For the CDR3, the DNA is TGCGCCAGCAGCTTTAATCCGTCGGGGGGTGAAGCTTTCTTT.

The rearrangement joins TRBV27 to TRBJ2-7; D is possibly TRBD1 (6 bases). V was shortened by 3 bases and J by 3 bases, with 12 bases between the two germline ends. Germline V gene sequence: CDR1 MNHEY, CDR2 SMNVEV (reference sequence). The CDR3 consists of 14 residues. CDR3 residues: CASSFSTGYYEQYF. The CDR3 nucleotides are TGTGCCAGCAGTTTCTCTACAGGGTACTACGAGCAGTACTTC.

The V gene is TRBV7-3, the J gene TRBJ1-2, with TRBD1 matching over 9 bases. This CDR3 contains 14 residues. J lost 2 bases, V lost 5 bases, and 3 bases had no gene match. Germline V gives CDR1 SGHTA, CDR2 FQGTGA. CDR3 in DNA: TGTGCCAGCAGCCCAACAGGGGGCAACTATGGCTACACCTTC. Protein product: CASSPTGGNYGYTF.

The rearrangement links TRBV3-1 (or the pseudogene TRBV3-2) to TRBJ2-5; 7 nucleotides align to TRBD2. V gave up 4 bases and J gave up 1 base; unmatched junction bases: 12. This CDR3 region has 17 residues. The V gene's germline CDR1 is LGHDT and CDR2 YNNKEL (reference sequence). CDR3 protein: CASSPSPGLAAQETQYF. The CDR3 DNA sequence: TGTGCCAGCAGCCCATCCCCGGGGCTAGCGGCCCAAGAGACCCAGTACTTC.

This clone turned up a few times. The rearrangement uses TRBV12-3 or TRBV12-4 and TRBJ2-7, with D perhaps TRBD2 (5 bases). V was clipped by 1 base and J by 6 bases, with 10 bases between them. The CDR3 contains 13 residues. DNA for the CDR3: TGTGCCAGCAGTTTAGGTTCCGGGGTCGAGCAGTACTTC. Translated, it gives CASSLGSGVEQYF.

The rearrangement links TRBV28 to TRBJ2-7, with D tentatively TRBD2 (7 bases). There are 16 residues in the CDR3. The germline CDR1 and CDR2 sequences are MDHEN and SYDVKM. Trimming removed 3 bases from V and 5 bases from J, with 20 bases in between. Here the CDR3 reads CASSFVGGGGKDEQYF. The CDR3 nucleotides are TGTGCCAGCAGTTTTGTTGGGGGCGGGGGCAAGGACGAGCAGTACTTC.

This chain connects TRBV14 to TRBJ2-5; no definite D call. The germline V gene has CDR1 SGHDN and CDR2 FVKESK. The length of the CDR3 is 14 residues. V dropped 2 bases and J dropped 5 bases, with 12 bases sitting between them. The CDR3 loop is CASSQSYVQETQYF. CDR3 nucleotides: TGTGCCAGCAGCCAAAGTTATGTCCAGGAGACCCAGTACTTC.

The J gene is TRBJ2-4, the V gene TRBV18, with D possibly matching TRBD2 (5 bases). Germline V gene sequence: CDR1 KGHSH, CDR2 LQKENI. CDR3 length equals 14 residues. Trimming removed 3 bases at V and 5 bases at J, with 11 bases between. This chain's CDR3 is CASSPRLEENIQYF. CDR3 bases: TGTGCCAGCTCACCCCGGTTGGAGGAAAACATTCAGTACTTC.

V gene TRBV7-3 combines with J gene TRBJ2-3; 7 bases fit TRBD2. CDR3 size: 16 residues. With V trimmed by 5 bases and J by 4 bases, 12 bases remained unmatched. CDR1 SGHTA and CDR2 FQGTGA come from the germline V gene. The CDR3 DNA reads as TGTGCCAGCAGCCCGCCAGCGGGAAGGGGAGCAGATACGCAGTATTTT. Residues: CASSPPAGRGADTQYF.

V usage is TRBV21-1 and J usage is TRBJ2-1; TRBD2 reflects the table's D call only, with no check against the DNA. TRBV21-1 corresponds to a pseudogene. This CDR3 is 15 amino acids long. In DNA form, the CDR3 reads TGTGCCGACGCAAAGACTGCCCGGAACTACAATGAGCAGTTCTTC. This translates into CADAKTARNYNEQFF.

The V gene is TRBV15, the J gene TRBJ2-7; 7 bases are shared with TRBD2. Trimming cost V 5 bases and J 3 bases; bases outside gene matches: 7. Germline CDR1 LNHNV, CDR2 YYDKDF (reference sequence). This CDR3 is built from 14 residues. This chain's CDR3 is CATSPRLAVYEQYF. CDR3 in DNA: TGTGCCACCAGCCCGAGACTAGCAGTCTACGAGCAGTACTTC.

This CDR3 reads CASSLASDGADTQYF. The CDR3 DNA reads as TGTGCCAGCAGCTTGGCTAGCGATGGGGCAGATACGCAGTATTTT. The chain has TRBV5-4 and TRBJ2-3, with D tentatively TRBD2 (6 bases). The CDR3 extends over 15 amino acids. CDR1 is SGHNT, CDR2 YYREEE, per germline (reference sequence). Between the trimmed V and J ends, which lost 0 bases and 4 bases, there was a span of 12 bases.

This clone showed up just once. CDR3 residues: CSVYLDRGTYEQYF. The DNA for the CDR3 is TGCAGCGTCTACTTGGACAGGGGGACCTACGAGCAGTACTTC. The genes are TRBV29-1 and TRBJ2-7; the match to TRBD1 covers 10 bases. CDR1 and CDR2 from the germline V gene are SQVTM and ANQGSEA. With 6 bases clipped from V and 2 bases from J, the junction kept 7 bases outside the gene matches. The CDR3 is 14 amino acids.

V is TRBV11-2 and J is TRBJ2-2; the match to TRBD1 covers 8 bases. This CDR3 contains 13 residues. Germline-derived CDR1 and CDR2 are SGHAT and FQNNGV. The trim removed 5 bases at V and 4 bases at J, leaving 0 bases unmatched. This chain's CDR3 is CASSDRGTGELFF. CDR3 in DNA: TGTGCCAGCAGCGACAGGGGCACCGGGGAGCTGTTTTTT.

The gene calls are TRBV6-5 and TRBJ1-5, with 8 bases identical to TRBD1. Germline loops: CDR1 MNHEY, CDR2 SVGAGI. This CDR3 contains 13 residues. The V segment lost 4 bases and the J segment 7 bases; nucleotides outside the gene matches: 3. This CDR3 reads CASSLDRDQPQHF. Written as DNA, the CDR3 is TGTGCCAGCAGTTTGGACAGGGACCAGCCCCAGCATTTT.

This chain uses TRBV14 with TRBJ2-7; 7 bases fit TRBD1. The CDR3 extends over 13 amino acids. From germline, CDR1 is SGHDN and CDR2 FVKESK. V lost 1 base, J lost 5 bases, and 2 bases stayed unmatched. This CDR3 reads CASSQGQGDEQYF. CDR3 DNA sequence: TGTGCCAGCAGCCAAGGACAGGGTGACGAGCAGTACTTC.

The V call is TRBV6-5, the J call TRBJ1-1; the D is unclear. Germline V gene sequence: CDR1 MNHEY, CDR2 SVGAGI. This CDR3 has 15 residues. Trimming pared 0 bases from V and 1 base from J, leaving 9 bases between. The CDR3 region has the DNA TGTGCCAGCAGTTACTCAACAAGCGGGAACACTGAAGCTTTCTTT. Its protein is CASSYSTSGNTEAFF.

This clone has just one count. V and J are TRBV4-3 and TRBJ2-3; D is perhaps TRBD1 (6 bases). This CDR3 spans 17 amino acids. The germline V and J ends were trimmed by 0 bases and 8 bases, with 21 bases remaining between them. Germline V gene sequence: CDR1 LGHNA, CDR2 YSLEER. CDR3 amino acids: CASSQDLGALPPITQYF. The CDR3 DNA reads TGCGCCAGCAGCCAAGATCTGGGGGCACTCCCCCCTATTACGCAGTATTTT.

V and J are TRBV7-8 and TRBJ2-1; tentatively, D is TRBD2 (5 bases). V lost 0 bases and J lost 12, with 9 bases in between. Germline loops: CDR1 SGHVS, CDR2 FQNEAQ. The CDR3 is 12 amino acids. In DNA, the CDR3 is TGTGCCAGCAGCTTAGCGGCGGGCGGGCAGTTCTTC. This translates into CASSLAAGGQFF.

The CDR3 is CASFSSGNTIYF. As DNA, the CDR3 is TGTGCCAGCTTCAGTTCTGGAAACACCATATATTTT. The V and J genes are TRBV6-5 and TRBJ1-3; D gene unclear. Germline V gene data show CDR1 as MNHEY and CDR2 as SVGAGI. V was shortened by 8 bases and J by 1 base, with 6 bases between the two germline ends. There are 12 residues in the CDR3.

The table lists this clone with a few counts. The rearrangement links TRBV19 to TRBJ1-5; D remains ambiguous. Per the germline V gene, CDR1 is LNHDA and CDR2 is SQIVND (reference sequence). V shed 7 bases and J shed 2 bases, with 9 bases lying between them. The CDR3 covers 13 residues. CDR3: CASNQMGNQPQHF. The CDR3 bases are TGTGCCAGTAACCAGATGGGCAATCAGCCCCAGCATTTT.

J is TRBJ2-1 and V is TRBV2; TRBD1 aligns across 7 bases. CDR3 length: 12 residues. The V and J ends lost 8 bases and 7 bases, in that order; junction bases with no gene match: 5. Germline V gene sequence: CDR1 SNHLY, CDR2 FYNNEI. Here the CDR3 reads CASGYRGNEQFF. DNA for the CDR3: TGTGCCAGCGGCTACAGGGGTAATGAGCAGTTCTTC.

This clone was seen only once. This sequence joins TRBV2 and TRBJ2-1; D may be TRBD2 (6 bases). The CDR3 runs to 14 residues. Germline CDR1 SNHLY, CDR2 FYNNEI. Trimming shortened V by 8 bases and J by 6 bases, and 17 bases separated the two germline ends. The CDR3 protein is CASPRRERFNEQFF. The CDR3 nucleotides read TGTGCCAGCCCCCGGAGGGAGCGATTCAATGAGCAGTTCTTC.

The CDR3 DNA reads TGTGCCAGCAGTGAGGGACAGGGGGCTGCTCAGCCCCAGCATTTT. Translating gives CASSEGQGAAQPQHF. The chain combines TRBV2 with TRBJ1-5; TRBD1 matches 12 bases. The CDR3 spans 15 residues. V was clipped by 3 bases and J by 6 bases; unmatched bases: 3. The germline V gene has CDR1 SNHLY and CDR2 FYNNEI.

The chain recombines TRBV19 with TRBJ1-3, with D uncertain. There are 13 residues in the CDR3. Germline assignment: CDR1 LNHDA and CDR2 SQIVND (reference sequence). V gave up 4 bases and J gave up 0 bases, with 4 bases separating them. The CDR3 DNA is TGTGCCAGTAGTACTGTCTCTGGAAACACCATATATTTT. As protein: CASSTVSGNTIYF.

This rearrangement joins TRBV6-6 to TRBJ2-1; 10 positions agree with TRBD2. The CDR3 extends over 15 amino acids. The V gene's germline CDR1 is MNHNY and CDR2 SVGAGI (reference sequence). The ends lost 2 bases at V and 9 bases at J; junction bases unmatched: 7. The CDR3 nucleotides are TGTGCCAGCAGTTACGATGGACTAGCGGTTGTTGAGCAGTTCTTC. The encoded protein is CASSYDGLAVVEQFF.

The chain links TRBV4-2 to TRBJ2-1; no definite D call. Deletions cut 0 bases from V and 13 bases from J, with 10 bases between. The CDR3 spans 12 residues. Germline V CDR1 and CDR2: LGHNA, YNFKEQ. CDR3: CASSQELRPQFF. The CDR3 DNA reads TGTGCCAGCAGCCAAGAGCTGAGGCCTCAGTTCTTC.

This clone occurred once. V gene TRBV6-4 combines with J gene TRBJ2-1; a weak D match, TRBD2 (6 bases). V lost 0 bases to trimming and J lost 6 bases, with 12 bases between them. The CDR3 length is 15 residues. The germline V gene has CDR1 MRHNA and CDR2 SNTAGT. The CDR3 sequence: CASSDSGGLRNEQFF. The CDR3 DNA is TGTGCCAGCAGTGACTCGGGCGGACTACGCAATGAGCAGTTCTTC.

This sequence joins TRBV19 and TRBJ2-2; D not certain. Trimming stripped 7 bases from V and 4 bases from J, with 13 bases between. This CDR3 region has 14 residues. Germline assignment: CDR1 LNHDA and CDR2 SQIVND (reference sequence). The CDR3 reads CASTVQARTGELFF. The CDR3 coding sequence is TGTGCCAGTACGGTGCAGGCCCGCACCGGGGAGCTGTTTTTT.

V and J are TRBV19 and TRBJ1-2; perhaps TRBD1 as D (6 bases). The CDR3 consists of 14 residues. Germline CDR1 reads LNHDA; CDR2 reads SQIVND (reference sequence). Trimming stripped 6 bases from V and 2 bases from J, with 13 bases between. CDR3 nucleotides: TGTGCCAGTAGCCGACAGGCCATGAACTATGGCTACACCTTC. The encoded protein is CASSRQAMNYGYTF.

The rearrangement uses TRBV9 and TRBJ2-1; 9 bases line up with TRBD2. The CDR3 runs to 16 residues. Looked up from germline, CDR1 is SGDLS and CDR2 is YYNGEE. V lost 3 bases and J lost 8; bases outside the gene matches: 12. The CDR3 loop is CASSAWGLAIRDEQFF. As DNA, the CDR3 is TGTGCCAGCAGCGCTTGGGGACTAGCAATAAGGGATGAGCAGTTCTTC.

The chain employs TRBV7-9 and TRBJ2-2, with 8 nucleotides matching TRBD2. CDR1 is SEHNR, CDR2 FQNEAQ, per germline (reference sequence). The J segment lost 6 bases and the V segment lost 10 bases, leaving 16 bases of the junction unmatched. The CDR3 is 16 residues long. Here the CDR3 DNA reads TGTGCCATCGGACTCGTAGCGGGAAGGCGGTCCGGGGAGCTGTTTTTT. Encoded protein: CAIGLVAGRRSGELFF.